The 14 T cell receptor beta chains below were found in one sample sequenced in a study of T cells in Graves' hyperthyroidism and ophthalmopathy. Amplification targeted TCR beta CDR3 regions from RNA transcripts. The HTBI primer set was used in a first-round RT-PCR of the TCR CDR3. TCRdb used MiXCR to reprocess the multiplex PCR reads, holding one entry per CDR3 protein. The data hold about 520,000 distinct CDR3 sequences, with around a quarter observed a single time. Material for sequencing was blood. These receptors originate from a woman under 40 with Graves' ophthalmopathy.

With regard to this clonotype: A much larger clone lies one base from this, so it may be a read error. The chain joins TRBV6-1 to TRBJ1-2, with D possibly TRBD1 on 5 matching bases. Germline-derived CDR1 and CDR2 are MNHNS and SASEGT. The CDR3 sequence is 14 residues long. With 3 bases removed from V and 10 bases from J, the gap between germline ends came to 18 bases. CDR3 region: CASSDGTVDDDYTF. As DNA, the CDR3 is TGTGCCAGCAGTGACGGGACGGTAGATGATGACTACACCTTC.

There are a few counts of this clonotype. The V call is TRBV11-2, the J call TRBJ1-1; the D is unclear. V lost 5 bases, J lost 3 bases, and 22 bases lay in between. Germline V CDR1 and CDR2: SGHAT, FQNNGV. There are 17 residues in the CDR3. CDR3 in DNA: TGTGCCAGCAGCCCCTACCTGGACCCTCACTGGGACACTGAAGCTTTCTTT. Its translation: CASSPYLDPHWDTEAFF.

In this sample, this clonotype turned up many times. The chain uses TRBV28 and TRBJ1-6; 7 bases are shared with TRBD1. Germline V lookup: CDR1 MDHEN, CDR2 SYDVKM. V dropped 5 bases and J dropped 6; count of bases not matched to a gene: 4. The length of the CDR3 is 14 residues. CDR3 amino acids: CASSLGTVNSPLHF. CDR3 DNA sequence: TGTGCCAGCAGTCTTGGGACAGTTAATTCACCCCTCCACTTT.

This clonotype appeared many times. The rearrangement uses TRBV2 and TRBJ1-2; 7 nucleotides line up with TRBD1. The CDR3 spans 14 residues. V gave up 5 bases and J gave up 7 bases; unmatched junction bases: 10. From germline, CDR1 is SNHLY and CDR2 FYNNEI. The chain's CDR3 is CASSSDRVGSGYTF. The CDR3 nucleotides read TGTGCCAGCAGTTCAGACAGGGTGGGATCTGGCTACACCTTC.

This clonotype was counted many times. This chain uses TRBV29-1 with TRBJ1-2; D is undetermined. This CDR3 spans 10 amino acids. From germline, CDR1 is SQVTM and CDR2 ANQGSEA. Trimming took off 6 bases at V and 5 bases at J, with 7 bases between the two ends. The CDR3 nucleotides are TGCAGCGTGAGAGAGTATGGCTACACCTTC. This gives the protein CSVREYGYTF.

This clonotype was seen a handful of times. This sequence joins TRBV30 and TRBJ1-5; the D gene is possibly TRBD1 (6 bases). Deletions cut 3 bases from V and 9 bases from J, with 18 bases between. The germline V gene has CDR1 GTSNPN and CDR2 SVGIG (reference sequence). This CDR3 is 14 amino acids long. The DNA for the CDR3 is TGTGCCTGGAGCCCCCGCGGGGGGCCTCGGCCCCAGCATTTT. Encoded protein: CAWSPRGGPRPQHF.

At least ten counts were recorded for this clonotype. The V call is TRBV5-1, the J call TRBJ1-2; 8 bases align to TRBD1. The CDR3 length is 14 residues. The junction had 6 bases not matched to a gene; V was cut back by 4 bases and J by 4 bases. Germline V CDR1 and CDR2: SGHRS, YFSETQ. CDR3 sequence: CASSDGQGPYGYTF. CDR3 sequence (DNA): TGCGCCAGCAGCGACGGACAGGGCCCCTATGGCTACACCTTC. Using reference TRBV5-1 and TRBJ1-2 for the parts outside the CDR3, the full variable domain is KAGVTQTPRYLIKTRGQQVTLSCSPISGHRSVSWYQQTPGQGLQFLFEYFSETQRNKGNFPGRFSGRQFSNSRSEMNVSTLELGDSALYLCASSDGQGPYGYTFGSGTRLTVV.

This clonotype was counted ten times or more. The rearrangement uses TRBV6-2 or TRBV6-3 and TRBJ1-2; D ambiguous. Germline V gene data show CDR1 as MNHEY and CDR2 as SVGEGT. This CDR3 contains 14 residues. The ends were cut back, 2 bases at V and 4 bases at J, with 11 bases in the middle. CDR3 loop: CASSYLPGGYGYTF. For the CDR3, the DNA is TGTGCCAGCAGTTACCTCCCGGGTGGCTATGGCTACACCTTC.

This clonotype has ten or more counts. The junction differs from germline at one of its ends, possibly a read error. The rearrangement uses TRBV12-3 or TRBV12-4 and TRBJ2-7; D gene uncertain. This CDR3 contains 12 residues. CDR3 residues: CASTLGSYEQYF. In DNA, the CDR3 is TGTGCCAGCACTTTAGGCTCCTACGAGCAGTACTTC.

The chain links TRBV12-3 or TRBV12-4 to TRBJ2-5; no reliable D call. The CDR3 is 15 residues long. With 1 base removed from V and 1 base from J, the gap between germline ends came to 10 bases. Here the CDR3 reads CASSLEPQRQETQYF. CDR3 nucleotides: TGTGCCAGCAGTTTAGAACCGCAGCGCCAAGAGACCCAGTACTTC.

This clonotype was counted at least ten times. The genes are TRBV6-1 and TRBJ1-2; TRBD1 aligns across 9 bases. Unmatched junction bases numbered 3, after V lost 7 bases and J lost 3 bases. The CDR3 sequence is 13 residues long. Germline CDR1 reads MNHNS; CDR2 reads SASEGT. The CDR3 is CASTDRGDYGYTF. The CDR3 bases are TGTGCCAGCACCGACAGGGGGGACTATGGCTACACCTTC.

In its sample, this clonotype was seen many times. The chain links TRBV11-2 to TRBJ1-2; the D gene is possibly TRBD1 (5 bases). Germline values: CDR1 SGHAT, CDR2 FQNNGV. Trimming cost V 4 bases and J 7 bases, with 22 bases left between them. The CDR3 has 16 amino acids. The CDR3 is CASSWDVWLGSSGYTF. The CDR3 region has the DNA TGTGCCAGCAGCTGGGACGTCTGGCTCGGTTCAAGTGGCTACACCTTC.

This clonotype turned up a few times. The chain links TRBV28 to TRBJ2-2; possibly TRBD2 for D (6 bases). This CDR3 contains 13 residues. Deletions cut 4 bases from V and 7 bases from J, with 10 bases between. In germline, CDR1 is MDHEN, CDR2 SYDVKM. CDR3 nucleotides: TGTGCCAGCAGTTCGGGAGTAGTCGGGGAGCTGTTTTTT. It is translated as CASSSGVVGELFF. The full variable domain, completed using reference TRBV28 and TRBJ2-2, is DVKVTQSSRYLVKRTGEKVFLECVQDMDHENMFWYRQDPGLGLRLIYFSYDVKMKEKGDIPEGYSVSREKKERFSLILESASTNQTSMYLCASSSGVVGELFFGEGSRLTVL.

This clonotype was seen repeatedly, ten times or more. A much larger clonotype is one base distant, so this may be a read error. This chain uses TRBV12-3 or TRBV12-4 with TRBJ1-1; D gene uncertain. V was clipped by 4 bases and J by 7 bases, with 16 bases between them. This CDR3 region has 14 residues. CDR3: CASSYGQRVIEAFF. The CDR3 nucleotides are TGTGCCAGCAGTTACGGCCAAAGGGTCATTGAAGCTTTCTTT.